Detailed here is one T cell receptor beta chain. Its specificity is not known. This specimen comes from a study of T cells in localized non-small cell lung cancer. The study, taken as a whole, reports: In adjacent lung, a median about 50 of the top 100 tumor clones were found. Patients showing higher blood T cell density tended to see longer overall survival. Multi-region tumor sequencing was not done, so intratumor heterogeneity could not be excluded. In uninvolved adjacent lung, T cell clonality reached its highest value, exceeding tumor.

Libraries were prepared by immunoSEQ multiplex PCR; TCRdb keeps only in-frame clonotypes and omits some of them. The table shows tens of thousands of clones, with around 83% occurring only once. The V and J ends lost 0 bases and 0 bases respectively, with 6 bases between them. Germline V gene lookup returns CDR1 MNHNS and CDR2 SASEGT. The CDR3 consists of 15 residues. The sequencing here drew on peripheral blood, taken before any cancer treatment. This receptor was obtained from a female donor at least 60 years old with stage II squamous cell lung carcinoma. The chain carries TRBV6-1 and TRBJ1-3; the D gene is possibly TRBD1 (5 bases). The CDR3 bases are TGTGCCAGCAGTGAAGCAGGGGTCTCTGGAAACACCATATATTTT. Protein sequence: CASSEAGVSGNTIYF.